The sequence of this T cell receptor beta chain was determined in a study of cytomegalovirus exposure and HLA in healthy donors. With 60 Vbeta and 13 Jbeta primers, the PCR was carried out. Method: immunoSEQ multiplex PCR; TCRdb's copy keeps in-frame clones and lacks some. The table includes 150,000 to 200,000 clones, approximately 71% detected once. Germline V gives CDR1 MDHEN, CDR2 SYDVKM. The V gene end was trimmed by 8 bases and the J gene end by 1 base; junction bases not matched to a gene: 9. There are 16 residues in the CDR3. Study-level results: Per published accounts, TCR beta sequences correctly predicted the HLA-A and HLA-B alleles of most subjects. When the data were analyzed later, several of the most significant clusters appeared to be linked to common viral pathogens. The analysis excluded some indistinguishable V segments, including TRBV6-2 and TRBV6-3. It was taken for granted in presence/absence analyses that sequencing depth across donors was roughly uniform.

Comments on this clone: Its antigen is not known.

The sample was PBMCs. The receptor was derived from a woman in her thirties or forties in good health and CMV-seropositive. The chain carries TRBV28 and TRBJ2-1; 9 nucleotides agree with TRBD2. The CDR3 DNA reads TGTGCCAGCTTCCCCTTAGCGGGAGCATCCTACAATGAGCAGTTCTTC. This codes for CASFPLAGASYNEQFF.